This section outlines one TCR beta chain sequence together with its context. Its antigen is undetermined. Sequenced by immunoSEQ multiplex PCR; TCRdb stores in-frame clones only, minus some. There are some 60,000 clones in the sample; more than 70% occur only once, and 5.2% lies in the top ten. The entry originates in a study of OX40 agonist ivuxolimab in advanced cancers. Study context: Ivuxolimab was delivered to patients intravenously every 2 weeks at doses spanning 0.01 to 10 mg/kg.

Germline-derived CDR1 and CDR2 are LNHDA and SQIVND (reference sequence). Unmatched junction bases numbered 6, after V lost 7 bases and J lost 1 base. The CDR3 runs to 15 residues. Findings and caveats of the study: Antigen specificity of clonally expanded peripheral T cells was not established. Some nonresponders likewise displayed low normalized T-cell clonal expansion.

The specimen comprised CD4+ or CD8+ T cells sorted from blood, sampled in a trial of the OX40 agonist ivuxolimab. The rearrangement joins TRBV19 to TRBJ2-5; 10 bases align to TRBD1. The TCR was taken from an adult with an advanced solid tumor such as melanoma, head and neck, liver or kidney cancer. CDR3 in amino acids: CASNAGQGTQETQYF. CDR3 bases: TGTGCCAGTAACGCGGGACAGGGGACCCAAGAGACCCAGTACTTC.